The entry below describes one T cell receptor beta chain. Its antigen is unidentified. TCRdb's table, derived via immunoSEQ multiplex PCR, lists solely in-frame clones and lacks some. The sample holds about 200,000 clones, more than 75% seen once. This sample is part of a study of cytotoxic CD8 clonotypes in ibrutinib-treated CLL. Study context: The subjects consisted of approximately twelve relapsed/refractory and over 14 treatment-naive individuals, with around 17 IGHV unmutated. The response samples were taken once patients had been treated for a median of around twelve months, range 6 to 36. Points from the study as a whole: At progression, clonality fell back toward baseline after rising at ibrutinib response. Collection times varied between progressing and sustained-remission patients.

The length of the CDR3 is 14 residues. Germline CDR1 is MNHNS and CDR2 is SASEGT. V was shortened by 7 bases and J by 2 bases, with 15 bases between the two germline ends. The TCR was taken from a human donor with chronic lymphocytic leukemia. Sequencing was performed on PBMCs, taken after 12 months of ibrutinib treatment. The chain combines TRBV6-1 with TRBJ2-7; D is possibly TRBD1 (6 bases). CDR3 nucleotide sequence: TGTGCCAGCAAGCCGGACAGTGATCCCTACGAGCAGTACTTC. Translation: CASKPDSDPYEQYF.